The following is a T cell receptor (beta chain) sequence with its context. The antigen is unknown. A second about 7 to 11 cycle PCR used barcoded and J-beta primers. MiXCR, run by TCRdb on the 5' RACE reads, gives a single entry per CDR3 protein. The sample carries roughly 1.9 million distinct CDR3 sequences, about two fifths recorded once. Every donor gave roughly 9.2 milliliters of peripheral blood. The CDR3 length is 14 residues. Trimming took 5 bases from V and 7 from J, leaving 17 bases between them. Germline V CDR1 and CDR2: SGHTA, FQGNSA. The sample originates from a study of blood T cells in healthy people across ages. The wider study: When template switching was applied, about one barcoded beta molecule was captured per two T cells.

Study-level results: A greater number of naive CD4+ cells and higher diversity distinguished long-lived donors from aged donors.

The chain has TRBV7-2 and TRBJ1-1; possible D gene TRBD1, 5 bases. The receptor's source is a human donor in good health. Sequenced input: blood. Written as DNA, the CDR3 is TGTGCCAGCAGCCCGGGACCTTTTGACAGTGAAGCTTTCTTT. It codes for CASSPGPFDSEAFF.